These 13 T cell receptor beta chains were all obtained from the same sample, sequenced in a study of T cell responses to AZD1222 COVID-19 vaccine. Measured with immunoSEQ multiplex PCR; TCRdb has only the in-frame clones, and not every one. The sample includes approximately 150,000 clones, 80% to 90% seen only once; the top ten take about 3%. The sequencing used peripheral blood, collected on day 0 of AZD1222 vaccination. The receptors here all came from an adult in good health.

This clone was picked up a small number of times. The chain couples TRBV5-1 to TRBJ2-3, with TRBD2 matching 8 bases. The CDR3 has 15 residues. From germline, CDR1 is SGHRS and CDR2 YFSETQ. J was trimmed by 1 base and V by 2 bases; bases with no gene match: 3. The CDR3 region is CASSFAGGRTDTQYF. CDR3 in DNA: TGCGCCAGCAGCTTCGCGGGGGGACGCACAGATACGCAGTATTTT.

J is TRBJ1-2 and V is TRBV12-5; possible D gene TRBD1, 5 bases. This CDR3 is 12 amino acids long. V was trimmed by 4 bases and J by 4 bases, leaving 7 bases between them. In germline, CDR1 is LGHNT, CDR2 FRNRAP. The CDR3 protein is CASGYDSYGYTF. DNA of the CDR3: TGTGCTAGTGGTTACGACAGCTATGGCTACACCTTC.

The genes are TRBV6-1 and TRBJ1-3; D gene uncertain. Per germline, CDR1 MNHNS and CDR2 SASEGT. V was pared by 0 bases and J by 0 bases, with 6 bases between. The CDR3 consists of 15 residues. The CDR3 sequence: CASSEARGSGNTIYF. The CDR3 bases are TGTGCCAGCAGTGAAGCGCGGGGCTCTGGAAACACCATATATTTT.

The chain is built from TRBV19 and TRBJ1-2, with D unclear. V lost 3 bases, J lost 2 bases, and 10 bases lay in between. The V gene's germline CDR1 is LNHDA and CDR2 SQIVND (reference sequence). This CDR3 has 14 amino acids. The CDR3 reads CASSMAVSNYGYTF. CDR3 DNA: TGTGCCAGTAGTATGGCAGTCTCAAACTATGGCTACACCTTC.

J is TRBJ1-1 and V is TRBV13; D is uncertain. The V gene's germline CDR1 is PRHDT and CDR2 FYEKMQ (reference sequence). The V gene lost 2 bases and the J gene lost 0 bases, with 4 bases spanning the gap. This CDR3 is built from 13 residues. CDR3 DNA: TGTGCCAGCAGCTTACAGGTGAACACTGAAGCTTTCTTT. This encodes CASSLQVNTEAFF.

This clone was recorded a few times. The CDR3 is CASSLLGTSNEQFF. The CDR3 DNA reads as TGTGCCAGCAGCTTACTGGGGACTAGTAATGAGCAGTTCTTC. This chain uses TRBV5-4 with TRBJ2-1, with 8 bases matching TRBD2. CDR3 length: 14 residues. V was pared by 2 bases and J by 7 bases, with 5 bases of the junction left unmatched. Germline lookup yields CDR1 SGHNT and CDR2 YYREEE (reference sequence).

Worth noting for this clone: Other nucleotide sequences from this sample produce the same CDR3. CDR3: CASSVGGRTGELFF. The CDR3 nucleotides read TGTGCCAGCAGCGTAGGGGGGCGCACCGGGGAGCTGTTTTTT. V and J are TRBV9 and TRBJ2-2, with D tentatively TRBD1 (6 bases). Trimming took off 0 bases at V and 4 bases at J, with 7 bases between the two ends. The CDR3 extends over 14 amino acids. Per the germline V gene, CDR1 is SGDLS and CDR2 is YYNGEE.

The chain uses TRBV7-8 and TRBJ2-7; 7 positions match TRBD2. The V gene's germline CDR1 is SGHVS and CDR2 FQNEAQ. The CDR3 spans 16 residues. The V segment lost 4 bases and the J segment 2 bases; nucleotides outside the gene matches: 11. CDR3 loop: CASSSAGGGRTYEQYF. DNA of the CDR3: TGTGCCAGCAGCTCCGCCGGCGGCGGGAGAACCTACGAGCAGTACTTC. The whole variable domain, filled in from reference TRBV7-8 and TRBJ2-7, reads GAGVSQSPRYKVAKRGQDVALRCDPISGHVSLFWYQQALGQGPEFLTYFQNEAQLDKSGLPSDRFFAERPEGSVSTLKIQRTQQEDSAVYLCASSSAGGGRTYEQYFGPGTRLTVT.

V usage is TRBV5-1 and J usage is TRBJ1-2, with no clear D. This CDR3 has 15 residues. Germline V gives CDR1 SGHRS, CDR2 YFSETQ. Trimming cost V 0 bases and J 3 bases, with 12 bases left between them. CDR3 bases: TGCGCCAGCAGCTTGGAAAGTATACGATACTATGGCTACACCTTC. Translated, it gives CASSLESIRYYGYTF.

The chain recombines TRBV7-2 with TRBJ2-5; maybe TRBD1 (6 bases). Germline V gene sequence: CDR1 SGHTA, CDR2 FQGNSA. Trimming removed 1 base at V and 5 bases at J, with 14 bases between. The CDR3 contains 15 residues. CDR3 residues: CASSLDLTGLETQYF. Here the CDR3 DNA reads TGTGCCAGCAGCTTAGATTTAACAGGGCTGGAGACCCAGTACTTC.

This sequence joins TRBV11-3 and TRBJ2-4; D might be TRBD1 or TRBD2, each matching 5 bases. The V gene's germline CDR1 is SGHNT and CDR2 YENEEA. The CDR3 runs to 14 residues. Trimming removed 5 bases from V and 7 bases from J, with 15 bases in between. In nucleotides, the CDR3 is TGTGCCAGCAGCCCCGACCCCGGGACGAACATTCAGTACTTC. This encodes CASSPDPGTNIQYF.

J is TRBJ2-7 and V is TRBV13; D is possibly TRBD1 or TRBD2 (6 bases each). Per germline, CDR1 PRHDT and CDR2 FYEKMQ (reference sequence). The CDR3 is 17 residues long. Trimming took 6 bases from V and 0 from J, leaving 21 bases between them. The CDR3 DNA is TGTGCCAGCAGTGCCGGGAATCCGGGGGCCCCCTCCTACGAGCAGTACTTC. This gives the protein CASSAGNPGAPSYEQYF.

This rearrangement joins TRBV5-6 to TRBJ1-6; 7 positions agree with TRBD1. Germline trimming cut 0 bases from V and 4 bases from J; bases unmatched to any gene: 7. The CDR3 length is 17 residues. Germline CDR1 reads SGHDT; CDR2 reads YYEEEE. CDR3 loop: CASSLGQGVGYNSPLHF. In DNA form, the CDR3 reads TGTGCCAGCAGCTTGGGGCAGGGGGTTGGTTATAATTCACCCCTCCACTTT.